This T cell receptor (beta chain) comes out of a study of spatial heterogeneity in lung cancer. As for the study in general: Each unique TCR and UMI combination was seen more than ten times on average in raw reads.

The presence of a unique molecular identifier marked each TCR cDNA molecule. TCRdb ran MiXCR on the 5' RACE reads and lists one entry per CDR3 protein. The sample contains about 92,000 distinct CDR3 sequences, about 12% of which appear only once. Indicated time point: sample taken at primary tumor resection. The study sequenced unsorted whole RNA from tumor, nontumor lung or frozen PBMC. The donor population consisted of approximately 68 patients with untreated, early-stage non-small cell lung cancer. The sample holds a few counts of this clonotype. Its antigen is as yet unknown. Trimming removed 3 bases at V and 9 bases at J, with 8 bases between. This CDR3 comprises 11 residues. Germline assignment: CDR1 SGHRS and CDR2 YFSETQ. Study findings and constraints: At resection, ubiquitous expanded tumor TCRs appeared in blood more than at follow-up.

This sequence joins TRBV5-1 and TRBJ2-3; D is unresolved. The sample here was PBMCs, taken at surgery. The sequence came from a male donor with early-stage non-small cell lung cancer. DNA of the CDR3: TGCGCCAGCAGCTCCCAACAAACGCAGTATTTT. Translating gives CASSSQQTQYF.